This T cell receptor (beta chain) was obtained from a study of T cell responses to AZD1222 COVID-19 vaccine. Points from the study as a whole: Sampling that yielded the repertoires occurred only after the peak T cell response.

The CDR3 runs to 15 residues. Trimming took 1 base from V and 2 from J, leaving 11 bases between them. Per the germline V gene, CDR1 is SGHTA and CDR2 is FQGTGA. Measured with immunoSEQ multiplex PCR; TCRdb has only the in-frame clones, and not every one. Counted here are over 95,000 clones, around 89% occurring once; the ten biggest clones make up 6.5% to 8%. Points on this clone: The antigen is unknown.

This TCR derives from an adult in good health. The chain links TRBV7-3 to TRBJ1-1, with a weak D call TRBD1 (5 bases). The material was peripheral blood, obtained on day 0 of AZD1222 vaccination. The CDR3 is CASSLNAGDNTEAFF. The DNA for the CDR3 is TGTGCCAGCAGCTTAAATGCGGGGGATAACACTGAAGCTTTCTTT.